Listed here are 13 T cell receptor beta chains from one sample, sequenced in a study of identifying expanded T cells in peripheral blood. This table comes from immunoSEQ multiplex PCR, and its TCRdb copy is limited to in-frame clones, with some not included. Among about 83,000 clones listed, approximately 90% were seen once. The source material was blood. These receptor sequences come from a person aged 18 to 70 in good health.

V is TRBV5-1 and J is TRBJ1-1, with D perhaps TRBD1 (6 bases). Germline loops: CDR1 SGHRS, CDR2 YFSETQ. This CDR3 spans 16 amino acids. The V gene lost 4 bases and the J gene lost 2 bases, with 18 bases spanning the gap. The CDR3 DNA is TGCGCCAGCAGCGCAAGGAAAACAGGGATTAACACTGAAGCTTTCTTT. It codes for CASSARKTGINTEAFF.

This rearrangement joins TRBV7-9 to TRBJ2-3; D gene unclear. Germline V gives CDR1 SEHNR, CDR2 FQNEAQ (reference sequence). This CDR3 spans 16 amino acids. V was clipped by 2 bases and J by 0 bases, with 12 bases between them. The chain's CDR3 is CASSLLSFSSTDTQYF. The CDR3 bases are TGTGCCAGCAGCTTACTCAGTTTTTCTAGCACAGATACGCAGTATTTT.

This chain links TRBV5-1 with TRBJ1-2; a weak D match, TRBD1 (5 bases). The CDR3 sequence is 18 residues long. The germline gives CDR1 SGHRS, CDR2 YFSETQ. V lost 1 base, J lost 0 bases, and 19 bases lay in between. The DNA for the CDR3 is TGCGCCAGCAGCTTGAACTCCGGGGCCCGATCAGCTAACTATGGCTACACCTTC. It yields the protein CASSLNSGARSANYGYTF.

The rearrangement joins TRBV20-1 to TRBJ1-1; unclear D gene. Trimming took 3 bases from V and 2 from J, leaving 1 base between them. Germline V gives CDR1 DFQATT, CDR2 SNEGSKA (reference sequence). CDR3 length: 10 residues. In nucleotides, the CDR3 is TGCAGTGCTAGTAACACTGAAGCTTTCTTT. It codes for CSASNTEAFF.

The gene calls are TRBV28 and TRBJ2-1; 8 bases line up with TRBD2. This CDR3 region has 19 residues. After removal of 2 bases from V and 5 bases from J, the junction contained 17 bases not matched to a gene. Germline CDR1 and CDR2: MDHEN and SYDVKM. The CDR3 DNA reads TGTGCCAGCAGTTTAAGCCAGCGGGAGATGTATTGGTGGGACAATGAGCAGTTCTTC. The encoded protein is CASSLSQREMYWWDNEQFF.

CDR3 sequence reads: CASSPGSPYNEQFF. CDR3 nucleotides: TGTGCCAGCTCACCCGGGAGCCCTTACAATGAGCAGTTCTTC. The chain is built from TRBV18 and TRBJ2-1; tentatively, D is TRBD2 (6 bases). V gave up 3 bases and J gave up 4 bases, with 10 bases separating them. Germline CDR1 reads KGHSH; CDR2 reads LQKENI. CDR3 length equals 14 residues.

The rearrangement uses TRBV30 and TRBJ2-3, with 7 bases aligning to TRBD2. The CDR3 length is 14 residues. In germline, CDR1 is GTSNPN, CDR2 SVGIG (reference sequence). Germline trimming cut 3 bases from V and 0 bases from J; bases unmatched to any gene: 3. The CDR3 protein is CAWRRTSSTDTQYF. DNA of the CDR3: TGTGCCTGGAGACGGACTAGTAGCACAGATACGCAGTATTTT.

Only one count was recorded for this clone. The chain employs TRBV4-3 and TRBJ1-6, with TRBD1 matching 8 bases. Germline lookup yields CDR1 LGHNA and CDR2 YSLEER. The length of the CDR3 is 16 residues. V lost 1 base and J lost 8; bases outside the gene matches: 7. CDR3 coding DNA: TGCGCCAGCAGCCAAGTTTTGGACAGGGCATATTCACCCCTCCACTTT. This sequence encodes CASSQVLDRAYSPLHF.

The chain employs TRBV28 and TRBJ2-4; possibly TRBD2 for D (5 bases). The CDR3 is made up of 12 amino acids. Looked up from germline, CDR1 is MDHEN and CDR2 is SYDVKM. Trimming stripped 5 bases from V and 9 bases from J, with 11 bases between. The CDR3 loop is CASSPLRGIQYF. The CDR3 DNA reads TGTGCCAGCAGTCCTCTTCGGGGCATTCAGTACTTC.

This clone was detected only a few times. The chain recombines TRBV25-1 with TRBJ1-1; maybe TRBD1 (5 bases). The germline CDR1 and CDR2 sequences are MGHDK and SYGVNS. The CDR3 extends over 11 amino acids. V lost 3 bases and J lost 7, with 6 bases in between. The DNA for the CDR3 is TGTGCCAGCAGTGATCAGGGTGAAGCTTTCTTT. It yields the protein CASSDQGEAFF.

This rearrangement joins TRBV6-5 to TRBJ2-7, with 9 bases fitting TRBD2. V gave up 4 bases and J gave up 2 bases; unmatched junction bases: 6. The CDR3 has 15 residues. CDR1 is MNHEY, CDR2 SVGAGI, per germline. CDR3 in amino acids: CASSWDGTSPYEQYF. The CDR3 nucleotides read TGTGCCAGCAGTTGGGACGGGACTAGCCCCTACGAGCAGTACTTC.

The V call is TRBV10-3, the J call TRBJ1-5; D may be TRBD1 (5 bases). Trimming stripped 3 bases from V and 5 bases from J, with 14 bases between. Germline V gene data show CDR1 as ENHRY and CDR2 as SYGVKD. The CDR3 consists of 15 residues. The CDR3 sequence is CAISDRGVGYQPQHF. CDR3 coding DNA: TGTGCCATCAGTGATCGGGGGGTAGGCTATCAGCCCCAGCATTTT.

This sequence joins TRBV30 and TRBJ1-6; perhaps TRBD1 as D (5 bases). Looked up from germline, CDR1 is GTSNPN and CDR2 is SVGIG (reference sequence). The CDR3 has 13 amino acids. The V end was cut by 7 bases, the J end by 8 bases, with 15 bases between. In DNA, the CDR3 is TGTGCCTTCCGGGACTATGCTGATTCACCCCTCCACTTT. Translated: CAFRDYADSPLHF.